This T cell receptor beta chain was observed in a study of cytomegalovirus exposure and HLA in healthy donors. Study results and limitations: Based on reports, TCR beta sequences accurately predicted HLA-A and HLA-B alleles for most subjects. For TCR beta chains, V- and J-gene trimming was later linked to a missense DCLRE1C variant.

The CDR3 contains 16 residues. CDR1 is SGHTA, CDR2 FQGTGA, per germline. Losses at the gene ends were 6 bases for V and 6 bases for J; bases not matched to a gene: 9. Notes on this clone: What it binds is unknown.

At the time of sampling, donors were nominally healthy, though unrecorded immune exposures were likely. No record was made of this donor's CMV serostatus. Amplification used 60 Vbeta primers and 13 Jbeta primers. Measured with immunoSEQ multiplex PCR; TCRdb has only the in-frame clones, and not every one. This table has 250,000 or so clones, more than 70% appearing once. The sample was PBMCs. J is TRBJ2-2 and V is TRBV7-3; TRBD1 matches at 11 bases. This TCR was recovered from a human donor in good health. The DNA for the CDR3 is TGTGCCAGCAGGCCGGGACAGGGGGATTTCCCCGGGGAGCTGTTTTTT. As protein: CASRPGQGDFPGELFF. Together with reference TRBV7-3 and TRBJ2-2, the CDR3 gives the full variable domain: GAGVSQTPSNKVTEKGKYVELRCDPISGHTALYWYRQSLGQGPEFLIYFQGTGAADDSGLPNDRFFAVRPEGSVSTLKIQRTERGDSAVYLCASRPGQGDFPGELFFGEGSRLTVL.